This TCR beta chain was recorded in a study of beta chain features in type 1 diabetes. Trimming cost V 6 bases and J 1 base, with 16 bases left between them. Germline V gene sequence: CDR1 SGHNT, CDR2 YYREEE (reference sequence). The CDR3 length is 15 residues. Isolated RNA was reverse transcribed in full, so expressed TCRB transcripts were sequenced. Read counts averaged around 3.6 million for samples of naive, central memory and regulatory T cells. Sequencing used immunoSEQ multiplex PCR; TCRdb keeps in-frame clones, though not all of them. In the table there are over 150,000 clones, 10% of which are singletons. Study findings and constraints: A definitive answer on HLA type influencing TCRB rearrangement was not reached here. The study found moderately but significantly shorter TCRB CDR3s in all four CD4+ subsets of Type 1 diabetes patients.

This clone was found a few times. Its antigen is not known. This receptor was identified in a man aged 25 to 40 with type 1 diabetes. This chain links TRBV5-4 with TRBJ2-5; D may be TRBD2 (5 bases). Sequenced: central memory CD4+ T cells from blood. This chain's CDR3 is CASKSGSGFQETQYF. In nucleotides, the CDR3 is TGTGCCAGCAAATCGGGGTCAGGTTTCCAAGAGACCCAGTACTTC.